What follows is one T cell receptor (beta chain) and its context. TCRdb keeps only in-frame clones here, not all; method: immunoSEQ multiplex PCR. The profile covers some 55,000 clones, with 80% to 85% appearing a single time and less than 2% taken by the ten largest. The CDR3 spans 14 residues. CDR1 is MNHEY and CDR2 is SVGAGI in the germline V gene. V was clipped by 4 bases and J by 6 bases; unmatched bases: 4. The data were taken from a study of blood T cell repertoires in COVID-19. This sequence was found in a woman aged 55-75 years with acute or convalescent COVID-19. The material sequenced was peripheral blood. The chain uses TRBV6-5 and TRBJ1-5; TRBD1 aligns across 9 bases. The CDR3: CASSLGQGTQPQHF. CDR3 in DNA: TGTGCCAGCAGTTTGGGACAGGGAACTCAGCCCCAGCATTTT.